These 32 T cell receptor beta chains originate from one sample sequenced in a study of shared T cell receptors in the human thymus listed by TCRdb under 2021. The method was the immunoSEQ multiplex PCR assay. This immuneACCESS table, as held by TCRdb, lists in-frame sequences with V and J called but not all clones. Of the missing ones, under half trace to an unresolved V gene in checked studies; the others have no known cause. Counted in this sample were 630,000 or so clones; around 87% of them appeared once. The top ten constitute roughly 0.0089% of the sample. These data were likewise used in another study, on human thymus T cells.

The sequencing sample was made of thymocytes. These TCRs come from a boy less than two years old with a congenital heart defect. Donor details come from another sample of the same person, matched by shared clones.

The chain employs TRBV2 and TRBJ1-2, with 7 bases matching TRBD1. Germline assignment: CDR1 SNHLY and CDR2 FYNNEI. The junction had 17 bases not matched to a gene; V was cut back by 7 bases and J by 0 bases. The CDR3 is 18 amino acids. The CDR3 DNA reads as TGTGCCAGCATCGAGGCGGGGCAGGGGGGACCCTCTAACTATGGCTACACCTTC. Translation: CASIEAGQGGPSNYGYTF.

This clone turned up a few times. V and J are TRBV28 and TRBJ1-3; no clear D gene. Per germline, CDR1 MDHEN and CDR2 SYDVKM. The germline V and J ends were trimmed by 2 bases and 5 bases, with 13 bases remaining between them. The CDR3 contains 15 residues. This chain's CDR3 is CASSLVGRERNTIYF. The CDR3 DNA sequence: TGTGCCAGCAGTTTAGTTGGACGGGAAAGAAACACCATATATTTT. Looking up the rest from reference TRBV28 and TRBJ1-3 gives the full variable domain: DVKVTQSSRYLVKRTGEKVFLECVQDMDHENMFWYRQDPGLGLRLIYFSYDVKMKEKGDIPEGYSVSREKKERFSLILESASTNQTSMYLCASSLVGRERNTIYFGEGSWLTVV.

This chain links TRBV28 with TRBJ2-3; possible D gene TRBD2, 5 bases. This CDR3 spans 16 amino acids. The V and J ends lost 6 bases and 2 bases respectively, with 18 bases between them. In germline, CDR1 is MDHEN, CDR2 SYDVKM. DNA for the CDR3: TGTGCCAGCAGCGCCCCTTTTTGGGGAGACACAGATACGCAGTATTTT. Translation: CASSAPFWGDTDTQYF.

The chain carries TRBV2 and TRBJ1-2, with D tentatively TRBD1 (5 bases). Trimming took off 8 bases at V and 1 base at J, with 23 bases between the two ends. The germline V gene has CDR1 SNHLY and CDR2 FYNNEI. The CDR3 runs to 17 residues. The CDR3, as DNA: TGTGCCAGCTCGGTTTTTTTCGACAGAGGTTTTAACTATGGCTACACCTTC. Its protein product is CASSVFFDRGFNYGYTF.

This sequence joins TRBV28 and TRBJ2-5; D perhaps matches TRBD1 (6 bases). Germline CDR1 is MDHEN and CDR2 is SYDVKM. CDR3 size: 15 residues. V was cut by 3 bases and J by 5 bases, with 16 bases left in between. CDR3 protein: CASSFRTESSETQYF. The CDR3 DNA follows: TGTGCCAGCAGTTTCCGGACAGAATCGTCGGAGACCCAGTACTTC. Together with reference TRBV28 and TRBJ2-5, the CDR3 gives the full variable domain: DVKVTQSSRYLVKRTGEKVFLECVQDMDHENMFWYRQDPGLGLRLIYFSYDVKMKEKGDIPEGYSVSREKKERFSLILESASTNQTSMYLCASSFRTESSETQYFGPGTRLLVL.

The J gene is TRBJ1-5, the V gene TRBV15; 7 positions agree with TRBD1. V was pared by 5 bases and J by 1 base, with 11 bases of the junction left unmatched. The CDR3 is made up of 17 amino acids. Germline CDR1 reads LNHNV; CDR2 reads YYDKDF (reference sequence). CDR3 DNA sequence: TGTGCCACCAGCGGACAACGACAGGGTGCGAGCAATCAGCCCCAGCATTTT. Translating gives CATSGQRQGASNQPQHF.

This clone was recorded a few times. The genes are TRBV4-3 and TRBJ2-7; a possible D gene is TRBD2 (5 bases). CDR1 and CDR2 (germline): LGHNA, YSLEER. The CDR3 has 19 amino acids. Trimming left V 0 bases short and J 5 bases short, with 26 bases between. CDR3 in DNA: TGCGCCAGCAGCCAAGATCGGTTGGAGGCTCGGTACGGTTCCCACGAGCAGTACTTC. Its protein is CASSQDRLEARYGSHEQYF.

This clone is a singleton in its sample. The chain uses TRBV7-8 and TRBJ1-3; D possibly corresponds to TRBD1 (5 bases). CDR1 is SGHVS, CDR2 FQNEAQ, per germline. The germline V and J ends were trimmed by 5 bases and 1 base, with 9 bases remaining between them. This CDR3 is built from 14 residues. Here the CDR3 DNA reads TGTGCCAGCAGCCCGAGGACATCTGGAAACACCATATATTTT. Translated, it gives CASSPRTSGNTIYF.

A single count supports this clone. The J gene is TRBJ1-4, the V gene TRBV29-1; D is unresolved. CDR1 is SQVTM and CDR2 is ANQGSEA in the germline V gene. This CDR3 is built from 11 residues. Between the trimmed V and J ends, which lost 4 bases and 4 bases, there was a span of 4 bases. In DNA form, the CDR3 reads TGCAGCGTTGTGAGTAATGAAAAACTGTTTTTT. Residues: CSVVSNEKLFF. The full variable domain, rest sourced from reference TRBV29-1 and TRBJ1-4, is SAVISQKPSRDICQRGTSLTIQCQVDSQVTMMFWYRQQPGQSLTLIATANQGSEATYESGFVIDKFPISRPNLTFSTLTVSNMSPEDSSIYLCSVVSNEKLFFGSGTQLSVL.

The V call is TRBV5-1, the J call TRBJ1-1; D is possibly TRBD1 (6 bases). Trimming pared 4 bases from V and 5 bases from J, leaving 9 bases between. CDR3 length: 12 residues. Germline V CDR1 and CDR2: SGHRS, YFSETQ. CDR3 nucleotide sequence: TGCGCCAGCAGCGGACAGAGTACTGAAGCTTTCTTT. Residues: CASSGQSTEAFF.

This rearrangement joins TRBV27 to TRBJ2-7; tentatively, D is TRBD2 (6 bases). The CDR3 contains 12 residues. Trimming left V 5 bases short and J 1 base short, with 6 bases between. In germline, CDR1 is MNHEY, CDR2 SMNVEV (reference sequence). The CDR3: CASSGGSYEQYF. As DNA, the CDR3 is TGTGCCAGCAGTGGGGGGTCCTACGAGCAGTACTTC.

The chain joins TRBV30 to TRBJ1-1; D is possibly TRBD1 (6 bases). V lost 0 bases and J lost 3, with 20 bases in between. This CDR3 region has 17 residues. CDR1 GTSNPN and CDR2 SVGIG come from the germline V gene (reference sequence). In DNA form, the CDR3 reads TGTGCCTGGAGTGTAAGGGGGGGAAAGGGGGGGTACACTGAAGCTTTCTTT. Translation: CAWSVRGGKGGYTEAFF.

The rearrangement links TRBV28 to TRBJ1-2; TRBD1 agrees at 9 bases. There are 14 residues in the CDR3. The germline gives CDR1 MDHEN, CDR2 SYDVKM. V was pared by 6 bases and J by 6 bases, with 8 bases of the junction left unmatched. The CDR3 region is CASSYRGRRNGYTF. In DNA, the CDR3 is TGTGCCAGCAGCTACAGGGGGCGCAGGAATGGCTACACCTTC.

The J gene is TRBJ1-1, the V gene TRBV7-2; 7 bases are shared with TRBD1. CDR1 and CDR2 from the germline V gene are SGHTA and FQGNSA. V shed 3 bases and J 1 base; nucleotides not matched to a gene: 5. This CDR3 is built from 15 residues. The DNA of the CDR3 is TGTGCCAGCAGCTTCCGGACAGGCCAGAACACTGAAGCTTTCTTT. Its protein is CASSFRTGQNTEAFF.

The chain employs TRBV7-8 and TRBJ1-2; no reliable D call. The V end was cut by 5 bases, the J end by 7 bases, with 14 bases between. The germline V gene encodes CDR1 SGHVS and CDR2 FQNEAQ. The CDR3 sequence is 13 residues long. In DNA, the CDR3 is TGTGCCAGCAGCCCAACAGCAGTCTCTGGCTACACCTTC. As protein: CASSPTAVSGYTF.

The chain joins TRBV7-2 to TRBJ2-7, with D maybe TRBD2 (5 bases). CDR3 length: 13 amino acids. The ends were cut back, 7 bases at V and 7 bases at J, with 17 bases in the middle. The germline V gene encodes CDR1 SGHTA and CDR2 FQGNSA. CDR3 region: CASKRGSDREQYF. CDR3 coding DNA: TGTGCCAGCAAACGGGGTTCAGATAGGGAGCAGTACTTC. The full variable domain, completed using reference TRBV7-2 and TRBJ2-7, is GAGVSQSPSNKVTEKGKDVELRCDPISGHTALYWYRQSLGQGLEFLIYFQGNSAPDKSGLPSDRFSAERTGGSVSTLTIQRTQQEDSAVYLCASKRGSDREQYFGPGTRLTVT.

The gene calls are TRBV28 and TRBJ1-5; 7 bases are shared with TRBD1. This CDR3 contains 18 residues. Germline trimming cut 0 bases from V and 0 bases from J; bases unmatched to any gene: 8. The germline V gene encodes CDR1 MDHEN and CDR2 SYDVKM. In DNA, the CDR3 is TGTGCCAGCAGTTTATGGGACAGGCCCCTCAATAGCAATCAGCCCCAGCATTTT. The encoded protein is CASSLWDRPLNSNQPQHF.

This clone was observed once. Other DNA sequences from this sample encode an identical CDR3 as well. This chain connects TRBV6-5 to TRBJ1-6, with unresolved D. V lost 5 bases, J lost 6 bases, and 11 bases lay in between. The CDR3 is 14 residues long. Germline V lookup: CDR1 MNHEY, CDR2 SVGAGI. The CDR3 reads CASSQWPFNSPLHF. CDR3 nucleotide sequence: TGTGCCAGCAGTCAATGGCCCTTTAATTCACCCCTCCACTTT.

This chain joins TRBV7-2 and TRBJ1-2, with a tentative D call TRBD1 (6 bases). V lost 2 bases and J lost 0, with 16 bases in between. The CDR3 contains 17 residues. CDR1 SGHTA and CDR2 FQGNSA come from the germline V gene. CDR3 DNA: TGTGCCAGCAGCTTACCCACTACAGGGAATCCTAACTATGGCTACACCTTC. Its protein is CASSLPTTGNPNYGYTF.

The V and J genes are TRBV18 and TRBJ2-1, with 14 bases identical to TRBD2. The CDR3 is 17 amino acids. Trimming took 6 bases from V and 0 from J; bases not matched to a gene: 4. Germline V gene lookup returns CDR1 KGHSH and CDR2 LQKENI. CDR3 region: CASSRTSGGSSYNEQFF. For the CDR3, the DNA is TGTGCCAGCTCGCGGACTAGCGGGGGGAGCTCCTACAATGAGCAGTTCTTC.

J is TRBJ2-1 and V is TRBV5-4, with D possibly matching TRBD1 (6 bases). V dropped 4 bases and J dropped 2 bases, with 16 bases sitting between them. This CDR3 region has 16 residues. The germline gives CDR1 SGHNT, CDR2 YYREEE (reference sequence). CDR3: CASSANRVKTYNEQFF. The CDR3 nucleotides read TGTGCCAGCAGCGCAAACAGGGTCAAAACCTACAATGAGCAGTTCTTC.

This rearrangement joins TRBV25-1 to TRBJ2-5; TRBD2 agrees at 7 bases. V was pared by 4 bases and J by 4 bases, with 6 bases of the junction left unmatched. Germline CDR1 and CDR2: MGHDK and SYGVNS. This CDR3 has 14 amino acids. CDR3 bases: TGTGCCAGCAGTGCCCAGTGGGGGGGAGAGACCCAGTACTTC. Translating it yields CASSAQWGGETQYF.

V usage is TRBV18 and J usage is TRBJ1-5; D gene ambiguous. The CDR3 is made up of 16 amino acids. Germline CDR1 is KGHSH and CDR2 is LQKENI. Deletions cut 4 bases from V and 0 bases from J, with 13 bases between. This CDR3 is CASSRAGLGSNQPQHF. The DNA of the CDR3 is TGTGCCAGCTCACGGGCAGGCCTGGGTAGCAATCAGCCCCAGCATTTT.

This CDR3 is CASSEWGDSDTQYF. The CDR3 nucleotides are TGTGCCAGCAGCGAGTGGGGGGACTCGGATACGCAGTATTTT. The rearrangement links TRBV9 to TRBJ2-3, with D maybe TRBD2 (6 bases). The CDR3 has 14 amino acids. V lost 3 bases, J lost 6 bases, and 14 bases lay in between. Looked up from germline, CDR1 is SGDLS and CDR2 is YYNGEE.

This chain connects TRBV7-3 to TRBJ2-2; D is possibly TRBD2 (5 bases). V was clipped by 5 bases and J by 4 bases, with 20 bases between them. Germline V gene lookup returns CDR1 SGHTA and CDR2 FQGTGA. The CDR3 spans 17 residues. DNA for the CDR3: TGTGCCAGCAGCCCGCCTGCTCCTAGCCCGAGCACCGGGGAGCTGTTTTTT. Translation gives CASSPPAPSPSTGELFF.

In regard to this clone: Other DNA sequences in this specimen translate into the identical CDR3. This chain connects TRBV5-1 to TRBJ1-6; D is ambiguous. The CDR3 is 17 amino acids. Germline V lookup: CDR1 SGHRS, CDR2 YFSETQ. Trimming shortened V by 0 bases and J by 5 bases, and 15 bases separated the two germline ends. The CDR3 loop is CASSLVPRSPDNSPLHF. CDR3 coding DNA: TGCGCCAGCAGCTTGGTTCCCCGAAGCCCTGATAATTCACCCCTCCACTTT.

Only a few counts were recorded for this clone. This chain uses TRBV28 with TRBJ2-7, with D possibly matching TRBD1 (5 bases). CDR3 size: 12 residues. Germline lookup yields CDR1 MDHEN and CDR2 SYDVKM. Trimming took 2 bases from V and 5 from J, leaving 7 bases between them. The CDR3 reads CASSLQGNEQYF. CDR3 DNA: TGTGCCAGCAGTTTACAGGGCAACGAGCAGTACTTC.

In DNA form, the CDR3 reads TGCAGCGTTGAAGCTAGCGGGAGTTCCTACGAGCAGTACTTC. Protein sequence: CSVEASGSSYEQYF. V usage is TRBV29-1 and J usage is TRBJ2-7; 10 bases are a match to TRBD2. Germline V lookup: CDR1 SQVTM, CDR2 ANQGSEA. The CDR3 runs 14 residues. With 1 base clipped from V and 1 base from J, the junction kept 1 base outside the gene matches.

The chain combines TRBV28 with TRBJ1-2; unclear D gene. This CDR3 has 15 amino acids. Deletions cut 4 bases from V and 0 bases from J, with 12 bases between. The V gene's germline CDR1 is MDHEN and CDR2 SYDVKM. The CDR3, as DNA: TGTGCCAGCAGTTCCTACATACTAGCTAACTATGGCTACACCTTC. Amino acid sequence: CASSSYILANYGYTF.

The chain couples TRBV6-5 to TRBJ2-1; 10 bases are a match to TRBD1. CDR1 is MNHEY and CDR2 is SVGAGI in the germline V gene. This CDR3 comprises 15 residues. V lost 0 bases to trimming and J lost 8 bases; unmatched junction nucleotides: 4. Here the CDR3 DNA reads TGTGCCAGCAGTTACTCGGGACAGGGGTTAGATGAGCAGTTCTTC. Translated, it gives CASSYSGQGLDEQFF.

This sequence joins TRBV29-1 and TRBJ2-3; perhaps TRBD2 as D (5 bases). Between the trimmed V and J ends, which lost 7 bases and 7 bases, there was a span of 21 bases. The CDR3 sequence is 14 residues long. From germline, CDR1 is SQVTM and CDR2 ANQGSEA. The CDR3 coding sequence is TGCAGCGCCCCCCCCCGCGAGGGTGGGCATACGCAGTATTTT. It codes for CSAPPREGGHTQYF.

The rearrangement uses TRBV18 and TRBJ1-5, with D perhaps matching TRBD1 (5 bases). CDR3 length equals 15 residues. Trimming stripped 2 bases from V and 2 bases from J, with 10 bases between. Germline CDR1 reads KGHSH; CDR2 reads LQKENI. The CDR3 bases are TGTGCCAGCTCACCAGGGCAGGGCGGCAATCAGCCCCAGCATTTT. It codes for CASSPGQGGNQPQHF. Using reference TRBV18 and TRBJ1-5 for the parts outside the CDR3, the full variable domain is NAGVMQNPRHLVRRRGQEARLRCSPMKGHSHVYWYRQLPEEGLKFMVYLQKENIIDESGMPKERFSAEFPKEGPSILRIQQVVRGDSAAYFCASSPGQGGNQPQHFGDGTRLSIL.